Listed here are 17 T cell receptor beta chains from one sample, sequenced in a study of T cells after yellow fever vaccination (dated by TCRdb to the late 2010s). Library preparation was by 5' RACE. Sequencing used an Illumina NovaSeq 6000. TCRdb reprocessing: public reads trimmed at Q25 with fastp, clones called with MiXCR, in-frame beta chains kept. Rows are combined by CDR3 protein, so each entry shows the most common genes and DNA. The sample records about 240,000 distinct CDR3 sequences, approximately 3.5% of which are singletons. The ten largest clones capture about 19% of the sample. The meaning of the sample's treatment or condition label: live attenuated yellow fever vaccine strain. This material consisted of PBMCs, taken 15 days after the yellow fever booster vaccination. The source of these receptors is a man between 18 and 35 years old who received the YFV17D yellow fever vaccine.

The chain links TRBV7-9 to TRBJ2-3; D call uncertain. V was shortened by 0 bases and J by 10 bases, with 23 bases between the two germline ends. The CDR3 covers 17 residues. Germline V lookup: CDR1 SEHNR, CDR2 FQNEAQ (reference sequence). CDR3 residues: CASSLAWNRQHRPAQYF. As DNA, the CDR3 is TGTGCCAGCAGCTTAGCGTGGAACAGACAACATAGACCGGCGCAGTATTTT.

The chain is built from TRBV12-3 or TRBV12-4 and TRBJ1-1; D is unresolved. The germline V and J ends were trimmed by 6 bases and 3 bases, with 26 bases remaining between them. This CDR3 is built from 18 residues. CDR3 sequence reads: CASSRPARGGGVYTEAFF. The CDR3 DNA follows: TGTGCCAGCAGCCGCCCTGCGCGGGGAGGCGGAGTGTACACTGAAGCTTTCTTT.

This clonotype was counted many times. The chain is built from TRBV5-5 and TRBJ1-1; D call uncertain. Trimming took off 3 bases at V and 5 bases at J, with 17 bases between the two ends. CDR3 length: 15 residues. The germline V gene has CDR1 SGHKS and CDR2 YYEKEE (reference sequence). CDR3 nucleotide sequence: TGTGCCAGCAGCTCCCCGGTTTTCGGGGAAACTGAAGCTTTCTTT. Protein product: CASSSPVFGETEAFF.

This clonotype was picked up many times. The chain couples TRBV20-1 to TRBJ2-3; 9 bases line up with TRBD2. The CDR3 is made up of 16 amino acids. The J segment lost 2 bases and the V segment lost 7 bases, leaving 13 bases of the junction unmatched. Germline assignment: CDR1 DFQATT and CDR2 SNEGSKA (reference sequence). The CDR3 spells CSVIPHSGGITDTQYF. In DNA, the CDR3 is TGCAGTGTTATACCTCACAGCGGGGGGATCACAGATACGCAGTATTTT.

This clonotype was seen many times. The CDR3, as DNA: TGTGCCACCAGACCGCTAGCGGGGCAAGAGACCCAGTACTTC. It codes for CATRPLAGQETQYF. The rearrangement links TRBV10-3 to TRBJ2-5; TRBD2 matches 9 bases. The CDR3 runs to 14 residues. V was clipped by 10 bases and J by 2 bases; unmatched bases: 8. Germline V lookup: CDR1 ENHRY, CDR2 SYGVKD.

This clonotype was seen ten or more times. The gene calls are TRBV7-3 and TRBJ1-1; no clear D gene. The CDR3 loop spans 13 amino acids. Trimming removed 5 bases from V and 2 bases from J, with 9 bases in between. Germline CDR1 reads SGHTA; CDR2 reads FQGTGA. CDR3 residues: CASSPDGNTEAFF. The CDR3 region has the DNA TGTGCCAGCAGCCCCGATGGAAACACTGAAGCTTTCTTT.

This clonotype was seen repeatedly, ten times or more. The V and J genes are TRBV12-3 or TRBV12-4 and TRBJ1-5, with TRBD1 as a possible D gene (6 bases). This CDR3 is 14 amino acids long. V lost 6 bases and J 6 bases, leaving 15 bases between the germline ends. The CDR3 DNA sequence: TGTGCCAGCAGCCCACAGGGTATAGGTCAGCCCCAGCATTTT. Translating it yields CASSPQGIGQPQHF.

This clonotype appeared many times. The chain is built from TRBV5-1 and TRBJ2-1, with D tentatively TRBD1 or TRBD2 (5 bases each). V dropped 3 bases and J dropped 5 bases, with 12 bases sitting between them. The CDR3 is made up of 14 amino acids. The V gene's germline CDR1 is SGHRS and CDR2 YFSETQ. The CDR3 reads CASSSWDRDNEQFF. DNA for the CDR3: TGCGCCAGCAGCTCGTGGGACCGAGACAATGAGCAGTTCTTC.

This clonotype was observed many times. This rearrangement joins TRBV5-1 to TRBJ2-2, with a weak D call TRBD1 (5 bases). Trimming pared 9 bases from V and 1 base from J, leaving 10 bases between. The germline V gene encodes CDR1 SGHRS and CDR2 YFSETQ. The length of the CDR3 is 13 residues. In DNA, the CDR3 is TGCGCCACCCGAGGACAGAACACCGGGGAGCTGTTTTTT. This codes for CATRGQNTGELFF.

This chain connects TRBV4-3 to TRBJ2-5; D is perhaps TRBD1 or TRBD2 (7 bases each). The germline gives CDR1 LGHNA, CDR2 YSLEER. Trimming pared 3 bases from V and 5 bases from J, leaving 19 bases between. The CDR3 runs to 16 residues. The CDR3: CASSHAWGGGQETQYF. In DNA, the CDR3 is TGCGCCAGCAGCCACGCTTGGGGAGGGGGACAGGAGACCCAGTACTTC.

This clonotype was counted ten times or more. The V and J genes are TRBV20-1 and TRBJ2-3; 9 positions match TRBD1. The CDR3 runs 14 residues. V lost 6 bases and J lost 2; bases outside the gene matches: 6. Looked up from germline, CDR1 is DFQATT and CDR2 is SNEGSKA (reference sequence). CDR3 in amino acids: CSANRGLVTDTQYF. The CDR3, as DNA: TGCAGTGCAAACAGGGGGCTTGTCACAGATACGCAGTATTTT.

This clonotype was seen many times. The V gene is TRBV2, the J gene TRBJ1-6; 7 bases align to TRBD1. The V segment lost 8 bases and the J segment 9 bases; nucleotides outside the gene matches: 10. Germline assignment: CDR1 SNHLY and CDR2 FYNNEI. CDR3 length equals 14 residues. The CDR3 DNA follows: TGTGCCAGCGGAGGTATCCAGGGGGGTTCACCCCTCCACTTT. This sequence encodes CASGGIQGGSPLHF. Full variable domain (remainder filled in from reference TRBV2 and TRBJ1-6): EPEVTQTPSHQVTQMGQEVILRCVPISNHLYFYWYRQILGQKVEFLVSFYNNEISEKSEIFDDQFSVERPDGSNFTLKIRSTKLEDSAMYFCASGGIQGGSPLHFGNGTRLTVT.

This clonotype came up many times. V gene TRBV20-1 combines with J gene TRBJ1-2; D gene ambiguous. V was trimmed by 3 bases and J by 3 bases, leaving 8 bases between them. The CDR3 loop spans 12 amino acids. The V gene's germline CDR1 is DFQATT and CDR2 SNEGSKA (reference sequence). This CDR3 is CSARNWDYGYTF. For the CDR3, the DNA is TGCAGTGCTAGGAACTGGGACTATGGCTACACCTTC.

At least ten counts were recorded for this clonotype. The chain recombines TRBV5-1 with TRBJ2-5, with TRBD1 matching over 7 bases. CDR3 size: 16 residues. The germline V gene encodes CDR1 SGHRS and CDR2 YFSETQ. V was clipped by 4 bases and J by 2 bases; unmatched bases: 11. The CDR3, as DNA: TGCGCCAGCAGCCCGAGTCGGCCGGGACAGCAAGAGACCCAGTACTTC. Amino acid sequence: CASSPSRPGQQETQYF.

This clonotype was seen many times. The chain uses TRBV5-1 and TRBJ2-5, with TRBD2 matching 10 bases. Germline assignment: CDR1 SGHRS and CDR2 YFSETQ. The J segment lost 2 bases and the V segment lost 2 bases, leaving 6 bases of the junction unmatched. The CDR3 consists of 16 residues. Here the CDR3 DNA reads TGCGCCAGCAGCTTCCGGACTAGCGGATTACAAGAGACCCAGTACTTC. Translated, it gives CASSFRTSGLQETQYF.

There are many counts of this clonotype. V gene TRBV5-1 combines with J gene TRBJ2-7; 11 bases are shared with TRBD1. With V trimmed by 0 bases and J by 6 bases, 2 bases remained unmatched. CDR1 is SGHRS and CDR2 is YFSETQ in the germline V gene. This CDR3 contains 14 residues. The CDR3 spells CASSLGTGGAEQYV. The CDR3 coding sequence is TGCGCCAGCAGCTTGGGGACAGGGGGCGCCGAGCAGTACGTC.

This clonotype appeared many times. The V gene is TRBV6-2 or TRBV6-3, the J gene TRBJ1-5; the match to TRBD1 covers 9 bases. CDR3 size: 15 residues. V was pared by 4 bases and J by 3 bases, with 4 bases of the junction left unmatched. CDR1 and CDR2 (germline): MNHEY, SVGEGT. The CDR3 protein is CASSWWTGDNQPQHF. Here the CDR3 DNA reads TGTGCCAGCAGTTGGTGGACAGGGGACAATCAGCCCCAGCATTTT.